Described below is a single T cell receptor (beta chain) sequence and its context. This record belongs to a study of shared clonotypes between healthy human individuals. Around 32,000 T cell genomes, or approximately 300 ng DNA, went into unsorted PBMC replicate PCRs. Measured with immunoSEQ multiplex PCR; TCRdb has only the in-frame clones, and not every one. The data show about half a million clones, with more than 70% seen just once and around 13% held by the top ten. Trimming shortened V by 3 bases and J by 8 bases, and 13 bases separated the two germline ends. The CDR3 extends over 13 amino acids. The germline gives CDR1 SNHLY, CDR2 FYNNEI.

This rearrangement joins TRBV2 to TRBJ1-2; the D is unclear. The sample comprised PBMCs. The clonotype was recovered from a woman in her thirties or forties in good health. Some clones in this sample may be carry-over from other donors' samples. The CDR3 sequence: CASSEDAWGGYTF. CDR3 DNA sequence: TGTGCCAGCAGTGAGGACGCCTGGGGAGGCTACACCTTC.